The 17 T cell receptor beta chains listed next were all sequenced from one sample in a study of identical twins. TCRdb redid the calling of the 5' RACE reads with MiXCR, one entry per CDR3 protein. The sample contains around 570,000 distinct CDR3 sequences, more than 9% of which appear only once. In addition, the sample was reused for a study of yellow fever vaccine responses in identical twins.

Sequenced material: PBMCs. Receptors originate from a young woman in good health.

The chain couples TRBV6-1 to TRBJ2-7; D is tentatively TRBD1 or TRBD2 (5 bases each). The germline CDR1 and CDR2 sequences are MNHNS and SASEGT. The CDR3 length is 14 residues. Trimming took off 4 bases at V and 2 bases at J, with 12 bases between the two ends. CDR3 sequence: CASSAADKTYEQYF. CDR3 DNA sequence: TGTGCCAGCAGTGCAGCGGACAAGACCTACGAGCAGTACTTC.

The CDR3 bases are TGTGCCAGCAGCGGCCAGGCCCGTGCCACTGAAGCTTTCTTT. Translation gives CASSGQARATEAFF. This chain links TRBV7-3 with TRBJ1-1; D is ambiguous. Germline-derived CDR1 and CDR2 are SGHTA and FQGTGA. V lost 5 bases, J lost 4 bases, and 14 bases lay in between. The CDR3 totals 14 residues.

V is TRBV2 and J is TRBJ1-2; perhaps TRBD1 as D (5 bases). Germline lookup yields CDR1 SNHLY and CDR2 FYNNEI. V was cut by 5 bases and J by 7 bases, with 14 bases left in between. The CDR3 runs 13 residues. The CDR3 coding sequence is TGTGCCAGCAGTTATACAGGTTCCGGTGGCTACACCTTC. Amino acid sequence: CASSYTGSGGYTF. Drawing the rest from reference TRBV2 and TRBJ1-2, the complete variable domain is EPEVTQTPSHQVTQMGQEVILRCVPISNHLYFYWYRQILGQKVEFLVSFYNNEISEKSEIFDDQFSVERPDGSNFTLKIRSTKLEDSAMYFCASSYTGSGGYTFGSGTRLTVV.

This clonotype has only a few counts. CDR3 loop: CASSRGTTNNEQFF. The CDR3 nucleotides read TGTGCCAGCAGCCGTGGGACCACAAACAATGAGCAGTTCTTC. The genes are TRBV3-1 and TRBJ2-1, with D perhaps being TRBD1 or TRBD2 (5 bases each). This CDR3 has 14 residues. V dropped 4 bases and J dropped 5 bases, with 12 bases sitting between them. The germline V gene has CDR1 LGHDT and CDR2 YNNKEL (reference sequence).

This clonotype was counted between two and nine times. The V call is TRBV6-1, the J call TRBJ2-1; D tentatively fits TRBD1 or TRBD2 (5 bases each). The CDR3 runs 14 residues. CDR1 and CDR2 from the germline V gene are MNHNS and SASEGT. Trimming took 7 bases from V and 6 from J, leaving 16 bases between them. The CDR3 DNA sequence: TGTGCCAGCACCTCACGACGAGGGGCCAATGAGCAGTTCTTC. Its protein is CASTSRRGANEQFF.

The CDR3 coding sequence is TGTGCCAGCAGCCCTAGTGGCCTATGGGGTGACGAGCAGTACTTC. It codes for CASSPSGLWGDEQYF. The V and J genes are TRBV9 and TRBJ2-7; D is unclear. The V end lost 4 bases, the J end lost 5 bases, and 19 bases lay between the germline ends. The CDR3 length is 15 residues. The germline CDR1 and CDR2 sequences are SGDLS and YYNGEE.

This clonotype was recorded many times. The chain has TRBV6-2 or TRBV6-3 and TRBJ2-3; D gene ambiguous. This CDR3 spans 12 amino acids. Germline CDR1 reads MNHEY; CDR2 reads SVGEGT. Trimming left V 6 bases short and J 8 bases short, with 12 bases between. The CDR3 reads CASSLTRVTQYF. The CDR3 nucleotides are TGTGCCAGCAGCCTTACTCGGGTTACGCAGTATTTT.

This chain uses TRBV7-6 with TRBJ2-5; TRBD1 matches 9 bases. Unmatched junction bases numbered 6, after V lost 5 bases and J lost 5 bases. The CDR3 has 14 amino acids. The germline V gene has CDR1 SGHVS and CDR2 FNYEAQ. CDR3 protein: CASSGRTGEETQYF. CDR3 nucleotide sequence: TGTGCCAGCAGCGGGCGGACAGGGGAGGAGACCCAGTACTTC.

This clonotype was seen many times. The chain links TRBV15 to TRBJ2-1; D tentatively fits TRBD1 or TRBD2 (5 bases each). V was pared by 1 base and J by 7 bases, with 23 bases between. The CDR3 length is 18 residues. Germline CDR1 and CDR2: LNHNV and YYDKDF (reference sequence). The CDR3 DNA reads TGTGCCACCAGCAGAGGGGTGGCTGGGACGGGGAAATCAAATGAGCAGTTCTTC. Amino acids: CATSRGVAGTGKSNEQFF.

This clonotype was observed at least ten times. This chain links TRBV12-3 or TRBV12-4 with TRBJ1-1; weak D call: TRBD1 (6 bases). Trimming took 5 bases from V and 3 from J, leaving 13 bases between them. The CDR3 loop spans 14 amino acids. The CDR3 DNA reads TGTGCCAGCAGTCCAGGGGTGCAATACACTGAAGCTTTCTTT. Its translation: CASSPGVQYTEAFF.

This clonotype was recorded many times. The J gene is TRBJ1-6, the V gene TRBV12-3 or TRBV12-4, with D unresolved. Trimming stripped 6 bases from V and 7 bases from J, with 7 bases between. CDR3 length equals 12 residues. The CDR3 loop reads CASRGGNSPLHF. The CDR3 DNA is TGTGCCAGCAGGGGAGGGAATTCACCCCTCCACTTT.

V usage is TRBV4-3 and J usage is TRBJ1-2; D not certain. The germline V gene has CDR1 LGHNA and CDR2 YSLEER. V gave up 0 bases and J gave up 4 bases, with 12 bases separating them. CDR3 size: 15 residues. In DNA, the CDR3 is TGCGCCAGCAGCCAAGATTCGGCGATGGGCTATGGCTACACCTTC. Translation gives CASSQDSAMGYGYTF.

This clonotype showed up many times. This chain joins TRBV20-1 and TRBJ2-7, with 9 bases matching TRBD2. With V trimmed by 3 bases and J by 6 bases, 6 bases remained unmatched. CDR3 length: 13 amino acids. CDR1 is DFQATT and CDR2 is SNEGSKA in the germline V gene (reference sequence). The CDR3 DNA sequence: TGCAGTGCTAGGTTTGCGGGAGGGATCGAGCAGTACTTC. Protein sequence: CSARFAGGIEQYF.

This clonotype was found a few times. The gene calls are TRBV19 and TRBJ2-1, with TRBD2 as a possible D gene (6 bases). Germline CDR1 LNHDA, CDR2 SQIVND (reference sequence). The V end was cut by 5 bases, the J end by 6 bases, with 11 bases between. There are 13 residues in the CDR3. For the CDR3, the DNA is TGTGCCAGTAGTGGCGCGGGGCTCAATGAGCAGTTCTTC. It yields the protein CASSGAGLNEQFF. The full variable domain, its missing parts supplied by reference TRBV19 and TRBJ2-1, is DGGITQSPKYLFRKEGQNVTLSCEQNLNHDAMYWYRQDPGQGLRLIYYSQIVNDFQKGDIAEGYSVSREKKESFPLTVTSAQKNPTAFYLCASSGAGLNEQFFGPGTRLTVL.

This clonotype was observed once. The J gene is TRBJ2-1, the V gene TRBV20-1; TRBD2 matches at 11 bases. The CDR3 is 16 amino acids. The germline V gene has CDR1 DFQATT and CDR2 SNEGSKA (reference sequence). With V trimmed by 0 bases and J by 7 bases, 8 bases remained unmatched. The CDR3, as DNA: TGCAGTGCTAGAGATCCACTAGCGGGAGAGGGGAATGAGCAGTTCTTC. It codes for CSARDPLAGEGNEQFF.

This clonotype was counted many times. The genes are TRBV27 and TRBJ2-1; D is perhaps TRBD1 or TRBD2 (6 bases each). Germline CDR1 and CDR2: MNHEY and SMNVEV (reference sequence). This CDR3 has 16 amino acids. The V end was cut by 3 bases, the J end by 3 bases, with 15 bases between. CDR3 residues: CASSFVWRGIYNEQFF. CDR3 nucleotide sequence: TGTGCCAGCAGTTTTGTGTGGAGGGGGATCTACAATGAGCAGTTCTTC.

The sample holds many counts of this clonotype. V usage is TRBV29-1 and J usage is TRBJ2-7; no clear D. Germline CDR1 is SQVTM and CDR2 is ANQGSEA. The CDR3 consists of 12 residues. Trimming cost V 7 bases and J 6 bases, with 16 bases left between them. The CDR3 coding sequence is TGCAGCGCTACGGACGATCTGGCCGAGCAGTACTTC. It yields the protein CSATDDLAEQYF.